The sequence of this T cell receptor (beta chain) was determined in a study of cytomegalovirus exposure and HLA in healthy donors. Study-level information: HLA-typed donors were the source of 90 million or so unique TCRs, which an early data release held.

Findings and limits, study-wide: An apparent linkage of common viral pathogens to several of the most significant clusters emerged in a later analysis.

Turning to this clone: The antigen is undetermined.

The V gene lost 4 bases and the J gene lost 0 bases, with 14 bases spanning the gap. The CDR3 runs 16 residues. In germline, CDR1 is MGHRA, CDR2 YSYEKL. It was with 60 Vbeta and 13 Jbeta primers that the PCR ran. TCRdb keeps only in-frame clones here, not all; method: immunoSEQ multiplex PCR. Among roughly 220,000 clones listed, around 80% were seen once. What was sequenced was PBMCs. This receptor was identified in a man between 50 and 59 years old in good health and CMV-seronegative. The chain couples TRBV4-1 to TRBJ2-3; perhaps TRBD2 as D (6 bases). CDR3 DNA sequence: TGCGCCAGCAGCCCCTTTAGCGGCGCTAGCACAGATACGCAGTATTTT. Its protein product is CASSPFSGASTDTQYF.